This T cell receptor (beta chain) was sequenced during a study of T cells in Graves' hyperthyroidism and ophthalmopathy. With regard to this clonotype: No antigen is known for it.

The CDR3 is made up of 17 amino acids. The J segment lost 1 base and the V segment lost 4 bases, leaving 5 bases of the junction unmatched. Germline V gene data show CDR1 as ENHRY and CDR2 as SYGVKD. Findings of the study overall: Ophthalmopathy, as predicted by the model, came a median about seven months after the prediction.

TCR beta CDR3 sequences were amplified from RNA transcripts. HTBI primers were employed in a first-round RT-PCR of the TCR CDR3. TCRdb reprocessed the multiplex PCR reads with MiXCR, giving one entry per CDR3 protein. Counted here are some 490,000 distinct CDR3 sequences, 22% occurring once; the ten biggest clones make up 45% to 50%. Uncontrolled infections, other autoimmune diseases, pregnancy or lactation led to exclusion of patients. The sequenced sample consisted of blood. The receptor's source is a woman aged 70-85 years with Graves' ophthalmopathy. The genes are TRBV10-3 and TRBJ1-5; 12 bases map to TRBD1. CDR3 amino acids: CAISGGTGGASNQPQHF. The DNA of the CDR3 is TGTGCCATCAGTGGGGGGACAGGGGGCGCGAGCAATCAGCCCCAGCATTTT.